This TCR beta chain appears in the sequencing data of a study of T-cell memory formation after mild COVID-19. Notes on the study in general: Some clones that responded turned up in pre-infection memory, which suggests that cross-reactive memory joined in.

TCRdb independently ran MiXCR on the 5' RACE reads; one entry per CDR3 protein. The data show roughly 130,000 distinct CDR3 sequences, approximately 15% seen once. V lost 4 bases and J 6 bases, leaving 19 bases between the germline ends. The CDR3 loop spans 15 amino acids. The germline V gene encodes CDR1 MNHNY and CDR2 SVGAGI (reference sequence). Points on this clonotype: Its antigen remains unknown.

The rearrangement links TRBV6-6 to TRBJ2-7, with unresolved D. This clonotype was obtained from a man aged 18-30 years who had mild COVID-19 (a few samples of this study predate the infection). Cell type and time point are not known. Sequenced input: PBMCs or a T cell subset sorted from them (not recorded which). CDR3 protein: CASSSGRGRSIEQYF. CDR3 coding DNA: TGTGCCAGCAGTTCGGGCCGAGGACGGTCTATCGAGCAGTACTTC.